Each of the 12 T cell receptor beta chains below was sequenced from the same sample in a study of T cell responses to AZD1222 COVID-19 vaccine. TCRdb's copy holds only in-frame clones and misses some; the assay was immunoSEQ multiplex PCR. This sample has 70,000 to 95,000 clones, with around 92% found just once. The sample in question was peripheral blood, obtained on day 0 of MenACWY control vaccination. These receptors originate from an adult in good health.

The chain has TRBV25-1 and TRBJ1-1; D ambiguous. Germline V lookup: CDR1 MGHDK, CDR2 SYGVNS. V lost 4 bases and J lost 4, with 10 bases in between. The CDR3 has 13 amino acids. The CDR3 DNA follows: TGTGCCAGCAGTGTTTCGCCTTCCACTGAAGCTTTCTTT. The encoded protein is CASSVSPSTEAFF.

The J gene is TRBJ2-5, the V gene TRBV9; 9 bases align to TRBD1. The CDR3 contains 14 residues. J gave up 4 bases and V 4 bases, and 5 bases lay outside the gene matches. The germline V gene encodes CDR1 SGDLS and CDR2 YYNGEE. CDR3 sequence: CASSPTGGVETQYF. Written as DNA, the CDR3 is TGTGCCAGCAGCCCTACAGGGGGCGTAGAGACCCAGTACTTC.

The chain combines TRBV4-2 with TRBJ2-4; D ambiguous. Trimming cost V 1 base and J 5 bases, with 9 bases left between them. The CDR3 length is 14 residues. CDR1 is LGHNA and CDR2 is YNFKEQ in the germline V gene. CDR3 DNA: TGTGCCAGCAGCCAAGGACCCTTCGAAAACATTCAGTACTTC. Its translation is CASSQGPFENIQYF.

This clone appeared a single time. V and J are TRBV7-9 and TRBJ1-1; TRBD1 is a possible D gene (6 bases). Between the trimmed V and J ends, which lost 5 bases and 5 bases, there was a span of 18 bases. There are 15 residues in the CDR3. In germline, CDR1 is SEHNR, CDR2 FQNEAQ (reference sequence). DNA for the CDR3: TGTGCCAGCAGCAGCTACCGGGACACGGGGACTGAAGCTTTCTTT. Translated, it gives CASSSYRDTGTEAFF.

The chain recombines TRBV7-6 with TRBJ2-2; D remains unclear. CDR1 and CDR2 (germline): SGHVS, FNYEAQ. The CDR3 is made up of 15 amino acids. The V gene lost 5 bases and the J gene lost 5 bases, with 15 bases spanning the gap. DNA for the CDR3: TGTGCCAGCAGCCTGATGTCTGGGCGAACCGGGGAGCTGTTTTTT. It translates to CASSLMSGRTGELFF. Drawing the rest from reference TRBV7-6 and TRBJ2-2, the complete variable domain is GAGVSQSPRYKVTKRGQDVALRCDPISGHVSLYWYRQALGQGPEFLTYFNYEAQQDKSGLPNDRFSAERPEGSISTLTIQRTEQRDSAMYRCASSLMSGRTGELFFGEGSRLTVL.

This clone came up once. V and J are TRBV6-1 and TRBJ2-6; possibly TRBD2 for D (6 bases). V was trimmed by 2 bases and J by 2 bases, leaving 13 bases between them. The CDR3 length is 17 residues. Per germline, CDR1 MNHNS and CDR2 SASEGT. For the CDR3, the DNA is TGTGCCAGCAGTGAAAGGGTCGGGGGAGCTGGGGCCAACGTCCTGACTTTC. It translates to CASSERVGGAGANVLTF.

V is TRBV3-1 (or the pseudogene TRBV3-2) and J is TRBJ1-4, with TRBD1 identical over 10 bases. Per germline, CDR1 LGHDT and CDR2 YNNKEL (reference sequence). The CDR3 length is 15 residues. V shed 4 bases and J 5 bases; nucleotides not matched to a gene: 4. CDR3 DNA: TGTGCCAGCAGCCTAGCGGGACAGGGGAATGAAAAACTGTTTTTT. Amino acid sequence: CASSLAGQGNEKLFF.

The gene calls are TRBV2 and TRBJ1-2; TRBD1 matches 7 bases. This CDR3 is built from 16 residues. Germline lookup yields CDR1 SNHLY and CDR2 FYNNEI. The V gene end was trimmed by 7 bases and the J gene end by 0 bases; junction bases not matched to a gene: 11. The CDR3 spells CASTRGRARTNYGYTF. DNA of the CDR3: TGTGCCAGCACCAGGGGGAGGGCGAGAACTAACTATGGCTACACCTTC.

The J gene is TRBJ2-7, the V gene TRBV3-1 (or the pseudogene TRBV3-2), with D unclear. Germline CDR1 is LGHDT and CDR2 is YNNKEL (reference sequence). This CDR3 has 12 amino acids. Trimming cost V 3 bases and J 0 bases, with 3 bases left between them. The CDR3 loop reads CASSQLSYEQYF. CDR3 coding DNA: TGTGCCAGCAGCCAGCTCTCCTACGAGCAGTACTTC.

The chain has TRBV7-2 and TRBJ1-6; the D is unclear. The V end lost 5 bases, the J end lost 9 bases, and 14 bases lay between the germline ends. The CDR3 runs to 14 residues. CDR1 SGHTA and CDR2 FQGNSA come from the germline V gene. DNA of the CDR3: TGTGCCAGCAGCCCCGGCCCGCCCGGTTCACCCCTCCACTTT. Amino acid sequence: CASSPGPPGSPLHF.

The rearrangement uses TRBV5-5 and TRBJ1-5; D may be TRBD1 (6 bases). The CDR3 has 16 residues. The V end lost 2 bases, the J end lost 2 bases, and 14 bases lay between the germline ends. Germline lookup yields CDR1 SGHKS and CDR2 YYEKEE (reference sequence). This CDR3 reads CASSFLQGHGNQPQHF. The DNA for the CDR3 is TGTGCCAGCAGCTTCCTACAGGGACACGGCAATCAGCCCCAGCATTTT.

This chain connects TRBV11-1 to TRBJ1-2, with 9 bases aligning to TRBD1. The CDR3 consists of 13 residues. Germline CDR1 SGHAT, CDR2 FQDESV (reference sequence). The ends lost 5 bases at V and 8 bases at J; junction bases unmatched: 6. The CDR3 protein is CASSPHRGPGYTF. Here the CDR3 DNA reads TGTGCCAGCAGCCCACACAGGGGGCCCGGCTACACCTTC.